The subject of this entry is one T cell receptor beta chain. No antigen is known for it. In the PCR, 60 Vbeta and 13 Jbeta primers were used. The assay was immunoSEQ multiplex PCR, and TCRdb's table has in-frame clones only and misses some. Of about 87,000 clones listed, 70% to 80% are singletons. Germline values: CDR1 SGHRS, CDR2 YFSETQ. This CDR3 has 15 residues. This entry is derived from a study of cytomegalovirus exposure and HLA in healthy donors. For the study at large: Clustering assigned about 76% of the approximately 370 genotyped donors to the Caucasian-associated ancestry cluster. Whole-study findings and limits: Only CMV serostatus was available as immune exposure information. Further analysis was carried out later, and it showed several of the most significant clusters appearing linked to common viral pathogens. The classifier reportedly diagnosed cytomegalovirus status with high sensitivity and specificity.

Specimen: PBMCs. The chain joins TRBV5-1 to TRBJ2-5; 12 nucleotides match TRBD2. The end of the DNA fits TRBJ2-7 better, so the J call may be wrong. The clonotype was recovered from a man aged 25 to 40 in good health and CMV-seropositive. The CDR3 DNA is TGCGCCAGCAGCTTCTCTAGCGGGGGGGCTTCCGAGCAGTACTTC. Residues: CASSFSSGGASEQYF.